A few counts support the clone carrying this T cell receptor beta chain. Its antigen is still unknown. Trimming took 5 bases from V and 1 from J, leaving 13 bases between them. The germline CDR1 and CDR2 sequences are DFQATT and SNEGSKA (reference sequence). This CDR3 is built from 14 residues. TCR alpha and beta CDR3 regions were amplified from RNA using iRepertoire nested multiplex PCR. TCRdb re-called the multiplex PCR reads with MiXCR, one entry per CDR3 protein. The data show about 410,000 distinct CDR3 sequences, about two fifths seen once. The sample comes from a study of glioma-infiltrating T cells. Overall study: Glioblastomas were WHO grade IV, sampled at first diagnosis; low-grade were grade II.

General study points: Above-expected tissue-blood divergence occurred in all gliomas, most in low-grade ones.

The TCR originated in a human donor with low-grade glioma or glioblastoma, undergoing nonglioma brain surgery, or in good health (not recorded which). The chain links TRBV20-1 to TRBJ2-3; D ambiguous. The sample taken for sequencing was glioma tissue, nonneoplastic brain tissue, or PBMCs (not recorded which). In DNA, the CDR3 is TGCAGTGCTCCGAACCCGGGTGGCACAGATACGCAGTATTTT. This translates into CSAPNPGGTDTQYF.